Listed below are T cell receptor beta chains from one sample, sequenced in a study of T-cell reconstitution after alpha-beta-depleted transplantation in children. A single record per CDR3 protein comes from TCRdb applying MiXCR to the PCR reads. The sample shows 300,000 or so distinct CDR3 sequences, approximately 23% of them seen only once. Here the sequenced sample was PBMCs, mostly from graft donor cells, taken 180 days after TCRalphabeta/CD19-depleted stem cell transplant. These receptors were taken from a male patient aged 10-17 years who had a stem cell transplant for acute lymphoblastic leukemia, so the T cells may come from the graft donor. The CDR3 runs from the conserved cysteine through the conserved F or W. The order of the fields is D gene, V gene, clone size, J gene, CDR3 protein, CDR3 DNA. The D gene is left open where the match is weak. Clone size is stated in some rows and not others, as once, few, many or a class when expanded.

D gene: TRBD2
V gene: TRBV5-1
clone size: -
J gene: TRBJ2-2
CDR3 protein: CASSGLAGVGTGELFF
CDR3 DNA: TGCGCCAGCAGCGGACTAGCGGGAGTAGGAACCGGGGAGCTGTTTTTT

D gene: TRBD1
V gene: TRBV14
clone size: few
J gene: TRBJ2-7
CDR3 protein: CASTTTGGSYEQYF
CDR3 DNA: TGTGCCAGCACCACGACAGGGGGCTCCTACGAGCAGTACTTC

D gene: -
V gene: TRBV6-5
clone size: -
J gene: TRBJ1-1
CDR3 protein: CASTLQGNTEAFF
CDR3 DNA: TGTGCCAGCACTTTACAGGGGAACACTGAAGCTTTCTTT

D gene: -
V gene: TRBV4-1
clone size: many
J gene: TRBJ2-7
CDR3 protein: CASSQMTLVQYF
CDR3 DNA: TGCGCCAGCAGCCAAATGACACTTGTTCAGTACTTC

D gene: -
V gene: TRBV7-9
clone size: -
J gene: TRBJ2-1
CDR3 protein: CASSYQSYSDEQFF
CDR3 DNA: TGTGCCAGCAGCTACCAATCCTACAGCGATGAGCAGTTCTTC

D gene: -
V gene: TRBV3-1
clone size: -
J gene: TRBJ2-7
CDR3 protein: CASSKQVPDMEQYF
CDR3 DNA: TGTGCCAGCAGCAAACAGGTACCAGACATGGAGCAGTACTTC

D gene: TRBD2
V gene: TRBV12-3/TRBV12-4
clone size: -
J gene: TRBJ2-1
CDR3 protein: CASTSTSGSLNEQFF
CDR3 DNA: TGTGCCAGCACCTCGACTAGCGGGAGTCTCAATGAGCAGTTCTTC

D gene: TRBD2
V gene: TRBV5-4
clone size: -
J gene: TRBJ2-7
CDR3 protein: CASSLDWGALAGASYEQYF
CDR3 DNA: TGTGCCAGCAGCTTGGATTGGGGGGCTTTAGCGGGAGCCTCCTACGAGCAGTACTTC

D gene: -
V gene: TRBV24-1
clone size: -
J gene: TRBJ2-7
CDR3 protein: CATSDLGREGYEQYF
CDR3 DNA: TGTGCCACCAGTGATTTAGGCAGGGAAGGCTACGAGCAGTACTTC

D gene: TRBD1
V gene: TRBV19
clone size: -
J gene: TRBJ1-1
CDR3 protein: CASSIQGAPAWAFF
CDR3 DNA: TGTGCCAGTAGTATACAGGGGGCCCCCGCCTGGGCTTTCTTT

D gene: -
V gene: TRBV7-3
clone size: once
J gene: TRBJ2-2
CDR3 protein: CASGHRPAGDPGELFF
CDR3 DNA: TGTGCCAGCGGTCACAGACCGGCAGGGGATCCCGGGGAGCTGTTTTTT

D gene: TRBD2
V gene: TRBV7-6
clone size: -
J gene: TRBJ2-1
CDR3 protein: CASSPGTRPGNEQFF
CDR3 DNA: TGTGCCAGCAGCCCCGGGACTAGGCCGGGCAATGAGCAGTTCTTC

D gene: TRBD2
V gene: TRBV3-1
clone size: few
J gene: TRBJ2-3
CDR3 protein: CASSQGASGSLTDTQYF
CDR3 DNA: TGTGCCAGCAGCCAAGGGGCTAGCGGGAGCTTAACAGATACGCAGTATTTT

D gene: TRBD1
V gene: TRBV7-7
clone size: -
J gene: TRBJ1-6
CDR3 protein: CASRKQGGTLHF
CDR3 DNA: TGTGCCAGCAGAAAACAGGGGGGAACCCTCCACTTT

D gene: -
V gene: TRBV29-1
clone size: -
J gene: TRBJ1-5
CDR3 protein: CSVGHGGQPQHF
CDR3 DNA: TGCAGCGTTGGGCATGGGGGTCAGCCCCAGCATTTT

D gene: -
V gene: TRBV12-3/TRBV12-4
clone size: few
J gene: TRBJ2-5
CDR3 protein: CASSPWVTQYF
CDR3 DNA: TGTGCCAGCAGCCCCTGGGTGACCCAGTACTTC

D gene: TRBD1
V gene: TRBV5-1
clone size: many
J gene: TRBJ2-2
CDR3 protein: CASNLGQGAPGTGELFF
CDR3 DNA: TGCGCCAGCAACCTAGGACAGGGGGCGCCAGGAACCGGGGAGCTGTTTTTT

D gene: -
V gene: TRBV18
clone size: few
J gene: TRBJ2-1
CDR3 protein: CASSPLTLTGEQFF
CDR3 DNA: TGTGCCAGCTCACCACTGACCCTGACGGGTGAGCAGTTCTTC

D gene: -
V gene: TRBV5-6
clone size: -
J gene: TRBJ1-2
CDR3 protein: CASSYLQGMRYGYTF
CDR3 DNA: TGTGCCAGCAGCTATTTACAGGGCATGCGGTATGGCTACACCTTC

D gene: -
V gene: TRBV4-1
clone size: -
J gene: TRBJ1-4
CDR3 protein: CASSQAPPPTRNNEKLFF
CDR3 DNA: TGCGCCAGCAGCCAAGCTCCACCTCCCACGAGAAACAATGAAAAACTGTTTTTT

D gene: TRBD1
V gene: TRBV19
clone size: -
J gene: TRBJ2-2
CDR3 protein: CASTDRGNTGELFF
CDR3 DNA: TGTGCCAGCACGGACAGGGGAAATACCGGGGAGCTGTTTTTT

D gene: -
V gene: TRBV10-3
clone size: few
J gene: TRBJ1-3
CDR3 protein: CAISETSFSGNTIYF
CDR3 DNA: TGTGCCATCAGTGAGACCAGCTTCTCTGGAAACACCATATATTTT

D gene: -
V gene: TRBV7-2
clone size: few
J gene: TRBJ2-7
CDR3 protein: CASSKDRSYEQYF
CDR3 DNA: TGTGCCAGCAGCAAGGACCGCTCCTACGAGCAGTACTTC

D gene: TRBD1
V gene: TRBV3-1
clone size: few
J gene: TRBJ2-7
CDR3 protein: CASRRTGGEQYF
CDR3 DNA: TGTGCCAGCAGGAGGACAGGGGGCGAGCAGTACTTC

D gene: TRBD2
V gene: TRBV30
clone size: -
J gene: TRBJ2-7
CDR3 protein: CASGLGEQYF
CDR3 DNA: TGTGCCTCAGGACTAGGCGAGCAGTACTTC

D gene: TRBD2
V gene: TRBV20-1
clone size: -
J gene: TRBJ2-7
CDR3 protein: CSARTSGIRVDEQYF
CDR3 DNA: TGCAGTGCCAGGACTAGCGGGATCCGCGTCGACGAGCAGTACTTC

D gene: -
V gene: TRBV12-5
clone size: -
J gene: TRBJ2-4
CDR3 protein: CASGLTRRGKNIQYF
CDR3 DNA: TGTGCTAGTGGTTTGACGCGCCGTGGCAAAAACATTCAGTACTTC

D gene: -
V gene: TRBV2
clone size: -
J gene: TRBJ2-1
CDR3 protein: CASRLVTEQFF
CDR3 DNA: TGTGCCAGCAGACTAGTTACGGAGCAGTTCTTC

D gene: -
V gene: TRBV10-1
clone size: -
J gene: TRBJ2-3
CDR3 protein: CASIDRSLTDTQYF
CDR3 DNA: TGCGCCAGCATCGACAGGAGTCTCACAGATACGCAGTATTTT

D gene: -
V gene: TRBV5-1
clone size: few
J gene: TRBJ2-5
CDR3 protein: CASTPTVAETQYF
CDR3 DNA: TGCGCCAGCACCCCGACAGTGGCAGAGACCCAGTACTTC

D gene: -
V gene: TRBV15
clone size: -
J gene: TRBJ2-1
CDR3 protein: CATKEGGGFSYNEQFF
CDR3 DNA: TGTGCCACCAAGGAGGGCGGCGGGTTCTCCTACAATGAGCAGTTCTTC

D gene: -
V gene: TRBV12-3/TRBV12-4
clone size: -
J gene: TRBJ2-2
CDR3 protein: CASRGVYTGELFF
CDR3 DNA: TGTGCCAGCAGGGGTGTTTACACCGGGGAGCTGTTTTTT

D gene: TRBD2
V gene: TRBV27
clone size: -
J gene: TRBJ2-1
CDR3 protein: CASSSPLLAGGPNEQFF
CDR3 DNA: TGTGCCAGCAGTTCTCCCTTACTAGCGGGAGGTCCCAATGAGCAGTTCTTC

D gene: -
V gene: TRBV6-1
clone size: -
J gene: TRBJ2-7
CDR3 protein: CAIRPRDRAYEQYF
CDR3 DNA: TGTGCCATCAGACCTCGGGACCGAGCCTACGAGCAGTACTTC

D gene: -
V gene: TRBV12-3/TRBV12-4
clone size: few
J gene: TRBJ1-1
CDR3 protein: CASSLMAAVNTEAFF
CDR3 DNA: TGTGCCAGCAGTTTAATGGCGGCGGTGAACACTGAAGCTTTCTTT

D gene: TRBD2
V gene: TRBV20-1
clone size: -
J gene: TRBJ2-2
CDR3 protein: CSAPRTSGRVTGELFF
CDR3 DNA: TGCAGTGCTCCGCGGACTAGCGGGAGAGTCACCGGGGAGCTGTTTTTT

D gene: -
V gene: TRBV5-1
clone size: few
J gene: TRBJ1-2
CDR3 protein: CASSLSGRVGGYTF
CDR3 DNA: TGCGCCAGCAGCTTGTCAGGGAGAGTTGGTGGCTACACCTTC